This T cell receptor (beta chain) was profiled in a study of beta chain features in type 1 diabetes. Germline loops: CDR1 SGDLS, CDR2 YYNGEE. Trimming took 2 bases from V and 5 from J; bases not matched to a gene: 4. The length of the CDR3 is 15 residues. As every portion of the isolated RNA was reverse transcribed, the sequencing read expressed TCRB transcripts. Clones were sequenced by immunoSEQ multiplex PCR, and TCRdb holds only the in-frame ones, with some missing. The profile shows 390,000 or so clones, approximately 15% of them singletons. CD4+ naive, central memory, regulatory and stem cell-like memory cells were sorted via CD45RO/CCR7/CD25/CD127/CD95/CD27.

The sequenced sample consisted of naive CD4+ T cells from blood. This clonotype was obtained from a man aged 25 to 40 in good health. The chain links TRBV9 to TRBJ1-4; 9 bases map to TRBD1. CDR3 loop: CASSVRDRANEKLFF. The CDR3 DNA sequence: TGTGCCAGCAGCGTCCGGGACAGGGCGAATGAAAAACTGTTTTTT.